Below, 9 T cell receptor beta chains from the same sample are listed, as sequenced in a study of blood T cell repertoires in COVID-19. TCRdb's table, derived via immunoSEQ multiplex PCR, lists solely in-frame clones and lacks some. Among around 6,100 clones listed, approximately 92% were seen once. The specimen was peripheral blood. The receptors here all came from a man of 80 years or more with active COVID-19.

The CDR3 spells CASTKKDSHYEQYF. The CDR3 region has the DNA TGTGCCAGCACGAAAAAGGACTCGCACTACGAGCAGTACTTC. The V gene is TRBV27, the J gene TRBJ2-7, with D perhaps matching TRBD2 (5 bases). Trimming took off 7 bases at V and 3 bases at J, with 16 bases between the two ends. Looked up from germline, CDR1 is MNHEY and CDR2 is SMNVEV (reference sequence). This CDR3 region has 14 residues.

This chain connects TRBV29-1 to TRBJ1-2; TRBD1 is a possible D gene (5 bases). From germline, CDR1 is SQVTM and CDR2 ANQGSEA. The CDR3 has 13 amino acids. The V and J ends lost 5 bases and 13 bases respectively, with 23 bases between them. CDR3 amino acids: CSVSGTGEPRRTF. CDR3 coding DNA: TGCAGCGTTTCCGGAACAGGCGAGCCGAGGCGCACCTTC.

This sequence joins TRBV14 and TRBJ2-7; D ambiguous. The CDR3 has 13 residues. The V end lost 4 bases, the J end lost 0 bases, and 7 bases lay between the germline ends. CDR1 is SGHDN and CDR2 is FVKESK in the germline V gene. CDR3 coding DNA: TGTGCCAGCAGCCTACAGAGCTCCTACGAGCAGTACTTC. Its protein product is CASSLQSSYEQYF. The variable domain in full, with the rest retrieved from reference TRBV14 and TRBJ2-7, is EAGVTQFPSHSVIEKGQTVTLRCDPISGHDNLYWYRRVMGKEIKFLLHFVKESKQDESGMPNNRFLAERTGGTYSTLKVQPAELEDSGVYFCASSLQSSYEQYFGPGTRLTVT.

The chain carries TRBV9 and TRBJ1-1; D is possibly TRBD1 (5 bases). The V gene lost 0 bases and the J gene lost 1 base, with 10 bases spanning the gap. The CDR3 loop spans 15 amino acids. In germline, CDR1 is SGDLS, CDR2 YYNGEE. The DNA of the CDR3 is TGTGCCAGCAGCGTAGTGGCAGGGCCGAACACTGAAGCTTTCTTT. Translated: CASSVVAGPNTEAFF.

V is TRBV30 and J is TRBJ2-7; D is unresolved. Germline CDR1 and CDR2: GTSNPN and SVGIG (reference sequence). V dropped 3 bases and J dropped 2 bases, with 8 bases sitting between them. The CDR3 runs to 12 residues. CDR3 sequence (DNA): TGTGCCTGGAGCCGGTTCCCCTACGAGCAGTACTTC. It yields the protein CAWSRFPYEQYF.

The gene calls are TRBV27 and TRBJ2-2; D perhaps matches TRBD2 (6 bases). This CDR3 region has 13 residues. The ends were cut back, 5 bases at V and 2 bases at J, with 6 bases in the middle. Looked up from germline, CDR1 is MNHEY and CDR2 is SMNVEV (reference sequence). This CDR3 is CASSGTNTGELFF. The CDR3 nucleotides read TGTGCCAGCAGTGGGACTAACACCGGGGAGCTGTTTTTT.

The rearrangement links TRBV7-2 to TRBJ1-5; D not certain. This CDR3 spans 14 amino acids. Trimming stripped 0 bases from V and 4 bases from J, with 7 bases between. Germline V lookup: CDR1 SGHTA, CDR2 FQGNSA. The chain's CDR3 is CASSLAGRNQPQHF. Written as DNA, the CDR3 is TGTGCCAGCAGCTTAGCAGGGAGGAATCAGCCCCAGCATTTT.

The CDR3 loop reads CASSLGTAGNTIYF. The DNA of the CDR3 is TGCGCCAGCAGCCTTGGGACAGCCGGAAACACCATATATTTT. The chain uses TRBV5-1 and TRBJ1-3; TRBD1 matches 7 bases. This CDR3 region has 14 residues. The V gene's germline CDR1 is SGHRS and CDR2 YFSETQ. J was trimmed by 4 bases and V by 4 bases; bases with no gene match: 5.

This clone was observed a single time. The CDR3: CASTPGVTGNTIYF. The CDR3 bases are TGTGCCAGCACCCCAGGGGTTACGGGAAACACCATATATTTT. The V gene is TRBV28, the J gene TRBJ1-3, with D perhaps TRBD1 (6 bases). The CDR3 has 14 residues. CDR1 MDHEN and CDR2 SYDVKM come from the germline V gene. V was cut by 7 bases and J by 4 bases, with 14 bases left in between.